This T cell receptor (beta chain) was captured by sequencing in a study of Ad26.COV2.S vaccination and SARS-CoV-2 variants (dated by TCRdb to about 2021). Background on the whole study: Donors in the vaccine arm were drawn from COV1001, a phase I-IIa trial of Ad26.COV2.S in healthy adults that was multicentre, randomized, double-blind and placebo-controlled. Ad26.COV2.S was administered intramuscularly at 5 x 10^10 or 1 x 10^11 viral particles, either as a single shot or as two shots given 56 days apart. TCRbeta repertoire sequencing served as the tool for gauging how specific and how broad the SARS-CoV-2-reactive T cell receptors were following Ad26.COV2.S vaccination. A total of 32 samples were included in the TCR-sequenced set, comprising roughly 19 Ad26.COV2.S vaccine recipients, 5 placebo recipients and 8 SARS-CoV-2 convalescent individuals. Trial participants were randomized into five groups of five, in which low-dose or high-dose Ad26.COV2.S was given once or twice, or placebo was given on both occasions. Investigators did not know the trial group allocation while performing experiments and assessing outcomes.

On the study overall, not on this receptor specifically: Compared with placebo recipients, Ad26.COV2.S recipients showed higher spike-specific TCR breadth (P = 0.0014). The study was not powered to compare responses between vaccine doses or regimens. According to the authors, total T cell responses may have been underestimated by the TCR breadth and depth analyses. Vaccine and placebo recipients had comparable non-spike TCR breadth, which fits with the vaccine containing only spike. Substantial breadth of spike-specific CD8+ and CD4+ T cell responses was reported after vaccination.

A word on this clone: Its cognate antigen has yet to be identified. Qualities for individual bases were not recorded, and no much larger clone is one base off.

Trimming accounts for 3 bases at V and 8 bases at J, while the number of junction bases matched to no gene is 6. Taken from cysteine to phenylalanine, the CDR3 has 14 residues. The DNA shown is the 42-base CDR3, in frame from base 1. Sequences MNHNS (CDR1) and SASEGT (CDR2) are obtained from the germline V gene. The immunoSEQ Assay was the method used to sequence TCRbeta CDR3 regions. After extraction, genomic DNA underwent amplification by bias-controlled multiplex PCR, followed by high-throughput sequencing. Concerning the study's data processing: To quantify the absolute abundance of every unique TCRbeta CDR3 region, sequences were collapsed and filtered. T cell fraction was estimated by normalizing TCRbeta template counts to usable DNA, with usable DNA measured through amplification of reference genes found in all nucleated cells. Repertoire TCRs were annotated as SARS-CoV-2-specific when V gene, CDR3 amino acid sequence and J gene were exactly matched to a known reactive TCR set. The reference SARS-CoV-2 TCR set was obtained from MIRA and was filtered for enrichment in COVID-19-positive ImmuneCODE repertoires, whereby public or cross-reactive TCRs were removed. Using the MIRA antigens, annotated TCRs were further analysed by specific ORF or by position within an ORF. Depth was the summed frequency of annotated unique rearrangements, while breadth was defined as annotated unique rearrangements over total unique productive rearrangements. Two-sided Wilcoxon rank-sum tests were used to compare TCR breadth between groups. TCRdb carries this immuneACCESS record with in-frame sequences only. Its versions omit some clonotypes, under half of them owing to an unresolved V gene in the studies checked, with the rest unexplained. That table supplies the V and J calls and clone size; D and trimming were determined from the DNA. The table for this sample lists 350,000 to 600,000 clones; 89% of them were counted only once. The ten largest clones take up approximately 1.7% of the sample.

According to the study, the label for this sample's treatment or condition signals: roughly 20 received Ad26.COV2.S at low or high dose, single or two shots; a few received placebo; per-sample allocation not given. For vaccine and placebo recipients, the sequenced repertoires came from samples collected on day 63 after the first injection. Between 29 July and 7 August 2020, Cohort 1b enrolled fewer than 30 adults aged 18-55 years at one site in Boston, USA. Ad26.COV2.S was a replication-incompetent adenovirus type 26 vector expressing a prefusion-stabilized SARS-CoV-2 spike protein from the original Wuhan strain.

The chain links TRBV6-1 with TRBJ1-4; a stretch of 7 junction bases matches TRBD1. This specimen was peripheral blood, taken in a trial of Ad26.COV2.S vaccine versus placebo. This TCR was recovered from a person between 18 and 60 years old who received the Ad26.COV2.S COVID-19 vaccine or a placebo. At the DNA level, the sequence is TGTGCCAGCAGTGAGGCAGGGGGATTCGAAAAACTGTTTTTT. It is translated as CASSEAGGFEKLFF.